This T cell receptor beta chain originates from a study of Graves' ophthalmopathy and Graves' hyperthyroidism. Using RNA transcripts, the TCR beta CDR3 regions were amplified. An initial RT-PCR round employing HTBI primers preceded a second-round multiplex PCR. TCRdb reanalysed the multiplex PCR reads using MiXCR and keeps one entry per CDR3 protein. The sample consists of 200,000 to 300,000 distinct CDR3 sequences, less than 55% of them appearing once. As for this clonotype: Its specificity is unknown.

Study results and caveats: An approximately 80% specificity and around 86% sensitivity were achieved by a 13-signature model that separated ophthalmopathy from stable hyperthyroidism.

V shed 5 bases, J shed 2 bases, and the junction held 9 bases outside the gene matches. The CDR3 length is 16 residues. Per germline, CDR1 MRHNA and CDR2 SNTAGT. The sequencing input was peripheral blood. J is TRBJ1-2 and V is TRBV6-4; TRBD1 matches 9 bases. This TCR came from an adult man with Graves' ophthalmopathy. CDR3 amino acids: CASSPRTGALNYGYTF. CDR3 nucleotide sequence: TGTGCCAGCAGTCCCCGGACAGGGGCCTTGAACTATGGCTACACCTTC.